The rows below give T cell receptor beta chains drawn from one sample of a study of cytomegalovirus exposure and HLA in healthy donors. Method: immunoSEQ multiplex PCR; TCRdb's copy keeps in-frame clones and lacks some. This table holds about 98,000 clones, less than 85% found once. Sequencing used PBMCs. These receptors all come from a male donor in good health and CMV-seronegative. CDR3s include the opening cysteine and the closing phenylalanine or tryptophan. D genes are given only for firm matches. Clone size is stated in some rows and not others, as once, few, many or a class when expanded.

D	V	size	J	CDR3	DNA
TRBD1	TRBV7-8	-	TRBJ2-7	CASSKDRFLSYEQYF	TGTGCCAGCAGCAAGGACAGGTTCCTCTCCTACGAGCAGTACTTC
TRBD2	TRBV6-5	-	TRBJ2-7	CASSYSSGRGSYEQYF	TGTGCCAGCAGTTACTCTAGCGGGAGGGGGTCCTACGAGCAGTACTTC
-	TRBV20-1	-	TRBJ1-1	CSAMGNTEAFF	TGCAGTGCCATGGGCAACACTGAAGCTTTCTTT
-	TRBV4-2	-	TRBJ1-3	CASSQGAGVSGLPGNTIYF	TGTGCCAGCAGCCAAGGGGCCGGGGTCTCGGGACTTCCCGGAAACACCATATATTTT
-	TRBV4-2	once	TRBJ2-1	CASSQEPLAHTPQNEQFF	TGTGCCAGCAGCCAAGAGCCCCTAGCTCACACGCCACAGAATGAGCAGTTCTTC
TRBD1	TRBV6-5	-	TRBJ1-5	CASSYSNRGGQPQHF	TGTGCCAGCAGTTACTCGAACAGGGGAGGTCAGCCCCAGCATTTT
TRBD2	TRBV7-3	once	TRBJ2-3	CASSTNSGREGDTQYF	TGTGCCAGCAGCACTAATAGCGGGAGGGAGGGAGATACGCAGTATTTT
-	TRBV6-5	-	TRBJ1-5	CASSLLDSENQPQHF	TGTGCCAGCAGTCTTTTGGACAGCGAAAATCAGCCCCAGCATTTT
-	TRBV5-6	-	TRBJ2-7	CASSLGTRSYEQYF	TGTGCCAGCAGCTTGGGAACCAGGTCCTACGAGCAGTACTTC
TRBD1	TRBV5-6	-	TRBJ2-7	CASSIGQGDEQYF	TGTGCCAGCAGCATCGGACAGGGGGACGAGCAGTACTTC
-	TRBV6-5	-	TRBJ2-7	CASSPRGSYEQYF	TGTGCCAGCAGTCCCAGGGGTTCCTACGAGCAGTACTTC
-	TRBV6-5	-	TRBJ2-5	CASKKQEGRETQYF	TGTGCCAGCAAGAAACAGGAGGGGCGAGAGACCCAGTACTTC
TRBD2	TRBV7-3	-	TRBJ2-7	CASSLTPGREGEQYF	TGTGCCAGCAGCTTAACACCCGGGAGGGAGGGCGAGCAGTACTTC
TRBD2	TRBV4-3	-	TRBJ2-3	CASARLAAYTDTQYF	TGCGCCAGCGCGAGACTAGCGGCCTACACAGATACGCAGTATTTT
TRBD2	TRBV5-4	-	TRBJ2-7	CASSPRTSGSYEQYF	TGTGCCAGCAGCCCCAGGACTAGCGGATCCTACGAGCAGTACTTC
TRBD2	TRBV7-8	-	TRBJ2-5	CASSLTSGGNQETQYF	TGTGCCAGCAGCCTAACTAGCGGGGGAAACCAAGAGACCCAGTACTTC
TRBD2	TRBV7-8	once	TRBJ2-3	CASSSLTSTYTDTQYF	TGTGCCAGCAGCTCCTTGACTAGCACCTACACAGATACGCAGTATTTT
TRBD2	TRBV7-2	-	TRBJ2-3	CASSQKRELTDTQYF	TGTGCCAGCAGCCAAAAGCGGGAACTCACAGATACGCAGTATTTT
-	TRBV10-3	-	TRBJ2-5	CAISKGGAEETQYF	TGTGCCATCAGTAAGGGTGGGGCGGAAGAGACCCAGTACTTC
TRBD2	TRBV7-2	-	TRBJ2-7	CASSPGLAGGYEQYF	TGTGCCAGCAGCCCGGGACTAGCGGGAGGGTACGAGCAGTACTTC
TRBD1	TRBV6-6	-	TRBJ2-7	CASSPPGQAYEQYF	TGTGCCAGCAGTCCACCGGGACAGGCCTACGAGCAGTACTTC
-	TRBV28	-	TRBJ1-5	CASSPGALRDNQPQHF	TGTGCCAGCAGTCCGGGAGCTTTGAGGGACAATCAGCCCCAGCATTTT
TRBD1	TRBV4-2	-	TRBJ1-3	CASSLDRGRGNTIYF	TGTGCCAGCAGCCTCGACAGGGGGCGAGGGAACACCATATATTTT
TRBD2	TRBV6-1	-	TRBJ2-4	CASSDDLAGSAKNIQYF	TGTGCCAGCAGTGACGATCTAGCGGGAAGTGCCAAAAACATTCAGTACTTC
TRBD2	TRBV7-3	-	TRBJ2-1	CASSAGATSGRANEQFF	TGTGCCAGCAGCGCCGGTGCGACTAGCGGGAGGGCCAATGAGCAGTTCTTC
-	TRBV14	-	TRBJ2-7	CASSQTAYEQYF	TGTGCCAGCAGCCAGACAGCCTACGAGCAGTACTTC
TRBD1	TRBV15	-	TRBJ2-7	CATGDRVGPNPTYEQYF	TGTGCCACCGGGGACAGGGTGGGTCCCAACCCAACCTACGAGCAGTACTTC
TRBD1	TRBV11-2	-	TRBJ1-5	CASSLDRGTDGQPQHF	TGTGCCAGCAGCTTAGATCGCGGGACAGATGGTCAGCCCCAGCATTTT
TRBD1	TRBV11-3	few	TRBJ2-1	CASSEGTGVSNEQFF	TGTGCCAGCAGCGAAGGGACAGGGGTTTCCAATGAGCAGTTCTTC
-	TRBV25-1	few	TRBJ2-2	CASSDSPTNTGELFF	TGTGCCAGCAGTGATTCCCCCACAAACACCGGGGAGCTGTTTTTT
-	TRBV2	-	TRBJ2-5	CASKGGMEAQYF	TGTGCCAGCAAGGGAGGAATGGAGGCCCAGTACTTC
-	TRBV7-2	-	TRBJ2-7	CASSLLLAGKQYF	TGTGCCAGCAGCTTACTCTTGGCAGGGAAGCAGTACTTC
-	TRBV9	-	TRBJ2-2	CASSAPANTGELFF	TGTGCCAGCAGCGCCCCCGCGAACACCGGGGAGCTGTTTTTT
TRBD1	TRBV28	-	TRBJ1-4	CASSFGRGATNEKLFF	TGTGCCAGCAGTTTTGGCAGGGGGGCGACTAATGAAAAACTGTTTTTT
TRBD2	TRBV7-3	-	TRBJ2-2	CASSPSGRYTGELFF	TGTGCCAGCAGCCCTAGCGGGAGATACACCGGGGAGCTGTTTTTT
-	TRBV21-1	-	TRBJ1-5	CASSNPWPDQPQHF	TGTGCCAGCAGCAACCCGTGGCCCGATCAGCCCCAGCATTTT
TRBD1	TRBV6-5	-	TRBJ1-1	CASSYSGTVEAFF	TGTGCCAGCAGTTACTCAGGGACAGTTGAAGCTTTCTTT
TRBD2	TRBV29-1	-	TRBJ2-3	CSVDLGISGRRGTDTQYF	TGCAGCGTTGATTTAGGTATTAGCGGGAGGAGGGGAACAGATACGCAGTATTTT
-	TRBV5-4	-	TRBJ2-1	CASRDGSGYNEQFF	TGTGCCAGCAGGGACGGGAGTGGGTACAATGAGCAGTTCTTC
TRBD2	TRBV5-1	once	TRBJ2-7	CASSLYRTSSYEQYF	TGCGCCAGCAGCTTGTATCGGACTAGCTCCTACGAGCAGTACTTC
-	TRBV6-5	-	TRBJ2-7	CASAQASPNEQYF	TGTGCCAGCGCTCAGGCCAGTCCTAACGAGCAGTACTTC
-	TRBV10-3	-	TRBJ1-5	CAISGSQDNQPQHF	TGTGCCATCAGTGGATCCCAGGATAATCAGCCCCAGCATTTT
-	TRBV27	few	TRBJ1-1	CASSLDGVTEAFF	TGTGCCAGCAGTTTAGACGGGGTAACTGAAGCTTTCTTT
-	TRBV6-5	few	TRBJ2-3	CASSSRTSTDTQYF	TGTGCCAGCAGTTCCCGGACTAGCACAGATACGCAGTATTTT
TRBD1	TRBV7-6	-	TRBJ2-7	CASSPRTGNYEQYF	TGTGCCAGCAGCCCTCGGACAGGGAACTACGAGCAGTACTTC
TRBD1	TRBV29-1	-	TRBJ2-7	CSVVIGQGINF	TGCAGCGTCGTTATAGGACAGGGAATAAACTTC
-	TRBV15	-	TRBJ2-5	CATSRDPGPETQYF	TGTGCCACCAGCAGAGATCCTGGCCCAGAGACCCAGTACTTC
TRBD1	TRBV7-2	-	TRBJ1-1	CASSSLDRGTEAFF	TGTGCCAGCAGCTCCCTTGACAGGGGCACTGAAGCTTTCTTT
TRBD2	TRBV30	-	TRBJ2-5	CAGDGAGAGGTQYF	TGTGCCGGGGATGGAGCGGGAGCCGGGGGGACCCAGTACTTC
-	TRBV15	-	TRBJ2-7	CATSRKYSYEQYF	TGTGCCACCAGCAGAAAATACAGCTACGAGCAGTACTTC
TRBD2	TRBV2	-	TRBJ2-5	CASSIGLEVPRTQYF	TGTGCCAGCAGTATCGGACTAGAAGTCCCGAGGACCCAGTACTTC